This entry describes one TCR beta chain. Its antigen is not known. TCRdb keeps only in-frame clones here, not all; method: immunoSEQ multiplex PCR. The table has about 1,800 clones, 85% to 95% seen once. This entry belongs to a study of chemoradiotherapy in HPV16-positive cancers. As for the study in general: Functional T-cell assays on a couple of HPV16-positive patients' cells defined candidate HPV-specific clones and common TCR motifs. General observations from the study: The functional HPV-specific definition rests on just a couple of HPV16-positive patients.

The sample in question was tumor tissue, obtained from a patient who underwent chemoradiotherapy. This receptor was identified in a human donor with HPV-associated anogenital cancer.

The DNA for the CDR3 is TGTGCCAGCAGTTTTATGGCTAGCACAGATACGCAGTATTTT. Its translation: CASSFMASTDTQYF. This chain connects TRBV27 to TRBJ2-3; D gene ambiguous. Trimming took 3 bases from V and 0 from J, leaving 7 bases between them. CDR1 is MNHEY, CDR2 SMNVEV, per germline (reference sequence). The CDR3 contains 14 residues.